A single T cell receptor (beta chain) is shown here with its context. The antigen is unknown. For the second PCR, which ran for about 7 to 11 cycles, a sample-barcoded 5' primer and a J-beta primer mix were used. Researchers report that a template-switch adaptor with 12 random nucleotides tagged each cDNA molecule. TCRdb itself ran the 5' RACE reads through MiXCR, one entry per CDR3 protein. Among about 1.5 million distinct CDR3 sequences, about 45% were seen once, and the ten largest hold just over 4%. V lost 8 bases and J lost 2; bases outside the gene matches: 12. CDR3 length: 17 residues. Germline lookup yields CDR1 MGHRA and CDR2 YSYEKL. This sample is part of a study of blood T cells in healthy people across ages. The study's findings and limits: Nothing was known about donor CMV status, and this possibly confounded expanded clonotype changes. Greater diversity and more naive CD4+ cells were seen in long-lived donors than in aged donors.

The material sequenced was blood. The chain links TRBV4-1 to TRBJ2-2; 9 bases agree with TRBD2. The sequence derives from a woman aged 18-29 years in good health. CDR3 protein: CASEGLAGAHNTGELFF. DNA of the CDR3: TGCGCCAGCGAGGGATTAGCGGGGGCCCATAACACCGGGGAGCTGTTTTTT.